This record covers a single T cell receptor beta chain. These data come from a study of blood T cell repertoires in COVID-19. The overall study: Nucleic acid was either cDNA or gDNA, and it came from T cells, B-cell-depleted T cells, or PBMCs.

This CDR3 contains 14 residues. The V end was cut by 7 bases, the J end by 3 bases, with 12 bases between. Germline assignment: CDR1 SNHLY and CDR2 FYNNEI. Methods used by the authors: Amplifying reference gene primers gave estimates of nucleated cell counts. Only in-frame clones appear in the TCRdb table, and some are missing; sequencing was by immunoSEQ multiplex PCR. V, J and clone size were drawn from that table, and D and trimming were deduced from the DNA. The sample yields about 110,000 clones, around 83% seen once. The V and J genes are TRBV2 and TRBJ2-2; a possible D gene is TRBD2 (5 bases). The TCR comes from a human donor in a cohort sampled during active COVID-19. Sequencing was done on a sample of peripheral blood. The CDR3 DNA follows: TGTGCCAGCACACGAGAGAGGGACACCGGGGAGCTGTTTTTT. Translated, it gives CASTRERDTGELFF.